A selection of T cell receptor beta chains follows, all from one sample in a study of beta chain features in type 1 diabetes. Method: immunoSEQ multiplex PCR; TCRdb's copy keeps in-frame clones and lacks some. Of roughly 380,000 clones detected, around 19% appear once; the ten largest clones hold around 0.044%. The sample comprised naive CD4+ T cells from blood. The receptors come from a woman aged 18-35 years in good health. Each CDR3 is given with its conserved first and last residue. The order of the fields is D gene, clone size, V gene, J gene, CDR3 DNA, CDR3 protein. D genes are given only for firm matches. Clone size appears in some rows only: once, few, many, or a class for an expanded clone.

>TRBD1|-|TRBV7-9|TRBJ2-5
TGTGCCAGCAGCTTAGTGACAGGGTGGCAGGAGACCCAGTACTTC
CASSLVTGWQETQYF
>TRBD2|-|TRBV6-1|TRBJ2-1
TGTGCCAGCAAACCTCTAGCGGGAGTGGGTGAGCAGTTCTTC
CASKPLAGVGEQFF
>-|few|TRBV5-1|TRBJ1-1
TGCGCCAGCAGCTTGGTTGCAGGGAACACTGAAGCTTTCTTT
CASSLVAGNTEAFF
>TRBD1|few|TRBV10-3|TRBJ2-7
TGTGCCATCAGTGGACAGGGCTCCTACGAGCAGTACTTC
CAISGQGSYEQYF
>-|few|TRBV2|TRBJ1-6
TGTGCCAGCAGTGAGGGCAGCATTATGGCCCTCCACTTT
CASSEGSIMALHF
>-|few|TRBV29-1|TRBJ2-7
TGCAGCGTTGTTGCAGGGGACTCCTACGAGCAGTACTTC
CSVVAGDSYEQYF
>-|few|TRBV7-9|TRBJ2-5
TGTGCCAGCAGCTTAGGGCGACGAGCGGGAGAGACCCAGTACTTC
CASSLGRRAGETQYF
>-|few|TRBV29-1|TRBJ1-5
TGCAGCGGGAGGACAGTTCACCAGCCCCAGCATTTT
CSGRTVHQPQHF
>-|few|TRBV7-9|TRBJ2-7
TGTGCCAGCAGCTTAGAGGCAGGGGCCCACTACGAGCAGTACTTC
CASSLEAGAHYEQYF
>-|few|TRBV20-1|TRBJ1-1
TGCAGTGGAGGGACAAACACTGAAGCTTTCTTT
CSGGTNTEAFF
>-|few|TRBV4-1|TRBJ2-2
TGCGCCAGCAGCCCCGAACGGGCCGGGGAGCTGTTTTTT
CASSPERAGELFF
>-|few|TRBV7-6|TRBJ2-6
TGTGCCAGCAGCCCAGGGGGGCCCTCTGGGGCCAACGTCCTGACTTTC
CASSPGGPSGANVLTF
>-|-|TRBV30|TRBJ2-7
TGTGCCTGGAGTTTCTCCGCCTACGAGCAGTACTTC
CAWSFSAYEQYF
>TRBD1|-|TRBV7-2|TRBJ2-7
TGTGCCAGCAGCCGGGGACAGGGTATCCACGAGCAGTACTTC
CASSRGQGIHEQYF
>TRBD2|few|TRBV2|TRBJ2-7
TGTGCCAGCAGACTAGCGGGAGGGGGCCCTCCCTACGAGCAGTACTTC
CASRLAGGGPPYEQYF
>-|many|TRBV29-1|TRBJ2-3
TGCAGCGTTGGTTGGTCGGGGGTCGAAGCAGATACGCAGTATTTT
CSVGWSGVEADTQYF
>-|few|TRBV7-9|TRBJ2-3
TGTGCCAGCAGCTCCCCCGAGACTGGCACAGATACGCAGTATTTT
CASSSPETGTDTQYF
>-|-|TRBV5-1|TRBJ2-3
TGCGCCAGCAGCTTGGGAGCAGATACGCAGTATTTT
CASSLGADTQYF
>-|-|TRBV30|TRBJ1-2
TGTGCCTGGAGCCGGGAGAGGTGGCGCGATGGCTACACCTTC
CAWSRERWRDGYTF
>-|-|TRBV20-1|TRBJ1-2
TGCAGTGCTACGGGGATCTATGGCTACACCTTC
CSATGIYGYTF
>-|-|TRBV7-8|TRBJ2-1
TGTGCCAGCAGCCTGATGAGGAGCTACAATGAGCAGTTCTTC
CASSLMRSYNEQFF
>TRBD1|-|TRBV30|TRBJ2-7
TGTGCCTGGAGAGGGACAGCTTCCTACGAGCAGTACTTC
CAWRGTASYEQYF
>-|few|TRBV21-1|TRBJ1-2
TGTGCCAGCAGCAAGGGACAGGGGGCGCGTGGCTACACCTTC
CASSKGQGARGYTF
>TRBD1|few|TRBV30|TRBJ1-1
TGTGCCTGGACCGAGGGACAGTCGCTCGCTGAAGCTTTCTTT
CAWTEGQSLAEAFF
>TRBD2|-|TRBV7-2|TRBJ2-1
TGTGCCAGCAGCTGGAGCGGGGTATCCTACAATGAGCAGTTCTTC
CASSWSGVSYNEQFF
>-|few|TRBV19|TRBJ2-7
TGTGCCAGTAGCCTGGACAGGTGGGGAGGCGAGCAGTACTTC
CASSLDRWGGEQYF
>-|few|TRBV5-4|TRBJ2-3
TGTGCCAGCAGACCGGGACTGTCAGATACGCAGTATTTT
CASRPGLSDTQYF
>-|-|TRBV2|TRBJ2-5
TGTGCCACCATCCCTAGCGAGGAGACCCAGTACTTC
CATIPSEETQYF
>TRBD2|-|TRBV9|TRBJ2-1
TGTGCCAGCAGCGAGGGGACTAGGACCTACAATGAGCAGTTCTTC
CASSEGTRTYNEQFF